This paragraph covers one TCR beta chain sequence. Its cognate antigen is unknown. The PCR used 60 Vbeta and 13 Jbeta primers. The repertoire was sequenced with immunoSEQ multiplex PCR; TCRdb's copy has only in-frame clones and lacks some. This table holds a few hundred thousand clones, approximately 79% found once. The sample belongs to a study of cytomegalovirus exposure and HLA in healthy donors. Study-level results: A likely sequencing artifact accounted for one observed cluster of highly shared sequence variants.

Looked up from germline, CDR1 is MDHEN and CDR2 is SYDVKM. The CDR3 is made up of 15 amino acids. Trimming removed 5 bases from V and 3 bases from J; junction bases left unmatched: 6. The source of this sequence is a girl aged 2 to 9 in good health and CMV-seronegative. The sequenced sample consisted of PBMCs. The V call is TRBV28, the J call TRBJ2-3; TRBD2 aligns across 9 bases. As DNA, the CDR3 is TGTGCCAGCAGTCCGTTTAGCGGGAGAACAGATACGCAGTATTTT. Residues: CASSPFSGRTDTQYF.